The 15 T cell receptor beta chains below were found in one sample sequenced in a study of blood T cell repertoires in COVID-19 (dated by TCRdb to the early 2020s). The library was obtained by the immunoSEQ multiplex PCR assay. TCRdb limited this immuneACCESS table to in-frame rearrangements with V and J called. A share of clones is missing; checked studies link under half to unresolved V genes, and the rest is unexplained. The sample includes some 240,000 clones, with approximately 88% observed a single time. The top ten constitute roughly 10% of the sample. The sample consisted of peripheral blood. These receptors came from a woman aged 70-85 years with COVID-19, enrolled during active disease.

In its sample, this clone was seen once. V is TRBV5-1 and J is TRBJ2-7; 12 nucleotides line up with TRBD2. Germline loops: CDR1 SGHRS, CDR2 YFSETQ. The CDR3 length is 16 residues. V trimming: 0 bases; J trimming: 2 bases; junction bases outside the gene matches: 3. For the CDR3, the DNA is TGCGCCAGCAGCTTGGCGCGGACTAGCGGGGCCTACGAGCAGTACTTC. Its translation: CASSLARTSGAYEQYF. The entire variable domain, with the rest obtained from reference TRBV5-1 and TRBJ2-7, is as follows: KAGVTQTPRYLIKTRGQQVTLSCSPISGHRSVSWYQQTPGQGLQFLFEYFSETQRNKGNFPGRFSGRQFSNSRSEMNVSTLELGDSALYLCASSLARTSGAYEQYFGPGTRLTVT.

The chain links TRBV11-3 to TRBJ2-1, with TRBD2 matching over 12 bases. The CDR3 runs 15 residues. In germline, CDR1 is SGHNT, CDR2 YENEEA. The trim removed 5 bases at V and 9 bases at J, leaving 8 bases unmatched. CDR3 amino acids: CASSPLAGGSFEQFF. The DNA of the CDR3 is TGTGCCAGCAGCCCCCTAGCGGGAGGGTCCTTTGAGCAGTTCTTC.

This chain links TRBV11-2 with TRBJ1-3; D is undetermined. The V end was cut by 0 bases, the J end by 8 bases, with 11 bases between. This CDR3 has 14 amino acids. Per the germline V gene, CDR1 is SGHAT and CDR2 is FQNNGV. The CDR3 protein is CASSLDSRLHTIYF. For the CDR3, the DNA is TGTGCCAGCAGCTTAGATTCCAGGTTGCACACCATATATTTT.

This chain links TRBV20-1 with TRBJ2-7; 7 bases are a match to TRBD2. The V segment lost 3 bases and the J segment 3 bases; nucleotides outside the gene matches: 11. This CDR3 spans 15 amino acids. Germline-derived CDR1 and CDR2 are DFQATT and SNEGSKA (reference sequence). The CDR3 DNA reads TGCAGTGCTAGTGTTCAGGCTAGCGGAGGCTACGAGCAGTACTTC. Its translation: CSASVQASGGYEQYF.

This rearrangement joins TRBV9 to TRBJ2-3; D might be TRBD1 (6 bases). CDR1 SGDLS and CDR2 YYNGEE come from the germline V gene. Trimming removed 0 bases from V and 0 bases from J, with 14 bases in between. The CDR3 is made up of 17 amino acids. The DNA for the CDR3 is TGTGCCAGCAGCGTAGATCGACTGGGACAAAGCACAGATACGCAGTATTTT. This translates into CASSVDRLGQSTDTQYF.

The chain has TRBV5-8 and TRBJ2-7, with TRBD2 as a possible D gene (5 bases). The CDR3 covers 13 residues. Germline lookup yields CDR1 SGHTS and CDR2 YDEGEE. V dropped 4 bases and J dropped 7 bases, with 15 bases sitting between them. The CDR3 coding sequence is TGTGCCAGCAGCGACGGGGAGACGGGTGAGCAGTACTTC. It encodes CASSDGETGEQYF.

The V and J genes are TRBV12-3 or TRBV12-4 and TRBJ2-1; no firm D call. The CDR3 spans 11 residues. V lost 3 bases, J lost 5 bases, and 2 bases lay in between. Here the CDR3 reads CASSFDNEQFF. CDR3 in DNA: TGTGCCAGCAGTTTCGACAATGAGCAGTTCTTC.

The CDR3 nucleotides are TGTGCCAGCAGTTTAGATAATATTGGCGGTCAGCCCCAGCATTTT. This encodes CASSLDNIGGQPQHF. The chain uses TRBV2 and TRBJ1-5; the D is unclear. CDR3 length equals 15 residues. V lost 5 bases to trimming and J lost 6 bases, with 17 bases between them. From germline, CDR1 is SNHLY and CDR2 FYNNEI.

V and J are TRBV3-1 (or the pseudogene TRBV3-2) and TRBJ2-1; 12 bases are shared with TRBD2. Germline V lookup: CDR1 LGHDT, CDR2 YNNKEL (reference sequence). The V segment lost 7 bases and the J segment 3 bases; nucleotides outside the gene matches: 10. The CDR3 is made up of 17 amino acids. For the CDR3, the DNA is TGTGCCAGCAAGGCGGAGACTAGCGGGAGCAGCTACAATGAGCAGTTCTTC. Translation: CASKAETSGSSYNEQFF.

The gene calls are TRBV28 and TRBJ1-1, with TRBD1 matching 8 bases. The CDR3 length is 14 residues. Trimming cost V 2 bases and J 11 bases; bases outside gene matches: 10. From germline, CDR1 is MDHEN and CDR2 SYDVKM. The CDR3 nucleotides are TGTGCCAGCAGTTTAAGCAGGGGGCGCCTTGGGGCTTTCTTT. This encodes CASSLSRGRLGAFF.

The V and J genes are TRBV30 and TRBJ2-1; D not resolved. The CDR3 length is 12 residues. Trimming removed 3 bases at V and 0 bases at J, with 3 bases between. Germline CDR1 GTSNPN, CDR2 SVGIG (reference sequence). CDR3 sequence: CAWSVSYNEQFF. CDR3 DNA: TGTGCCTGGAGCGTCTCCTACAATGAGCAGTTCTTC.

This clone was recorded a few times. The chain has TRBV29-1 and TRBJ2-2; 9 bases agree with TRBD2. Germline V gene data show CDR1 as SQVTM and CDR2 as ANQGSEA. This CDR3 comprises 14 residues. The V and J ends lost 3 bases and 7 bases, in that order; junction bases with no gene match: 6. The CDR3 here is CSVDPSGNSGELFF. The DNA for the CDR3 is TGCAGCGTTGACCCTAGCGGGAATAGCGGGGAGCTGTTTTTT.

The chain uses TRBV6-5 and TRBJ1-4; 7 bases agree with TRBD1. The J segment lost 7 bases and the V segment lost 4 bases, leaving 9 bases of the junction unmatched. The CDR3 length is 15 residues. Germline CDR1 MNHEY, CDR2 SVGAGI. This CDR3 reads CASSSLGTELEKLFF. For the CDR3, the DNA is TGTGCCAGCAGTTCCCTTGGGACAGAGCTTGAAAAACTGTTTTTT.

This clone was counted only a few times. The chain combines TRBV7-6 with TRBJ1-1; 9 positions match TRBD1. V lost 5 bases, J lost 3 bases, and 7 bases stayed unmatched. This CDR3 is 15 amino acids long. Looked up from germline, CDR1 is SGHVS and CDR2 is FNYEAQ. Here the CDR3 DNA reads TGTGCCAGCAGCCCTGGACAGGGGTGGGACACTGAAGCTTTCTTT. Translating gives CASSPGQGWDTEAFF.

The chain carries TRBV5-4 and TRBJ2-2; 8 bases fit TRBD1. This CDR3 has 16 amino acids. Germline V gives CDR1 SGHNT, CDR2 YYREEE (reference sequence). V trimming: 3 bases; J trimming: 6 bases; junction bases outside the gene matches: 10. The DNA for the CDR3 is TGTGCCAGCAGCTCATTCCGGGACAGGTCTCCCGGGGAGCTGTTTTTT. Residues: CASSSFRDRSPGELFF.